This paragraph covers one T cell receptor (beta chain) sequence. Its antigen is as yet unknown. Cells stained for CD3, CD4, CD8, CD45RA, CD27 and viability were sorted into four CD45RA/CD27 subsets. Two oligonucleotides, mixed equimolar, formed the beta constant-region primer covering TRBC1 and TRBC2. MiXCR was run by TCRdb on the UMI-ligation and nested PCR reads, yielding one entry per CDR3 protein. The top ten hold 1.6% of the sample, which has about 90,000 distinct CDR3 sequences, 5.5% to 8.5% seen once. This specimen belongs to a study of naive and memory T cell subsets. Study-level results: There was no ground truth to check naive and memory subset results.

Material: central memory CD4+ T cells from blood. This TCR derives from a human donor in good health.

Here the CDR3 reads CSARAQTGWGEQYF. DNA of the CDR3: TGCAGTGCTAGAGCACAGACAGGGTGGGGCGAGCAGTACTTC. This chain joins TRBV20-1 and TRBJ2-7; 7 positions match TRBD1. V trimming: 1 base; J trimming: 6 bases; junction bases outside the gene matches: 9. Germline V gives CDR1 DFQATT, CDR2 SNEGSKA (reference sequence). CDR3 length: 14 amino acids.